A single sample is the source of the 17 T cell receptor beta chains below, sequenced in a study of T cells after yellow fever vaccination. TCRdb re-analysed the 5' RACE reads in MiXCR, keeping a single row per CDR3 protein. The sample has around 340,000 distinct CDR3 sequences, roughly an eighth seen once. The sample in question was CD4+ T cells sorted from PBMCs, obtained 15 days after the yellow fever booster vaccination. These receptors were collected from a man aged 18 to 35 who received the YFV17D yellow fever vaccine.

The chain carries TRBV20-1 and TRBJ2-5; 9 bases align to TRBD2. The V segment lost 3 bases and the J segment 2 bases; nucleotides outside the gene matches: 7. In germline, CDR1 is DFQATT, CDR2 SNEGSKA (reference sequence). The CDR3 loop spans 15 amino acids. The CDR3 region is CSASPTSGAQETQYF. CDR3 DNA: TGCAGTGCTAGCCCGACTAGCGGAGCACAAGAGACCCAGTACTTC.

This clonotype was found a few times. The V gene is TRBV6-1, the J gene TRBJ1-1; TRBD1 matches at 7 bases. The ends lost 0 bases at V and 7 bases at J; junction bases unmatched: 5. The CDR3 consists of 14 residues. CDR1 and CDR2 from the germline V gene are MNHNS and SASEGT. The CDR3 nucleotides read TGTGCCAGCAGTGAAGCGGGGACAGAAAATGAAGCTTTCTTT. Residues: CASSEAGTENEAFF.

The CDR3 DNA sequence: TGCGCCAGCAGCTGGGGACTGGGGACTGGAAACACCATATATTTT. This encodes CASSWGLGTGNTIYF. This chain connects TRBV5-1 to TRBJ1-3; the D gene is possibly TRBD1 (5 bases). CDR1 SGHRS and CDR2 YFSETQ come from the germline V gene. The CDR3 spans 15 residues. Trimming shortened V by 3 bases and J by 2 bases, and 12 bases separated the two germline ends. The variable domain in full, with the rest retrieved from reference TRBV5-1 and TRBJ1-3, is KAGVTQTPRYLIKTRGQQVTLSCSPISGHRSVSWYQQTPGQGLQFLFEYFSETQRNKGNFPGRFSGRQFSNSRSEMNVSTLELGDSALYLCASSWGLGTGNTIYFGEGSWLTVV.

This chain links TRBV29-1 with TRBJ2-3; no definite D call. Germline lookup yields CDR1 SQVTM and CDR2 ANQGSEA. The CDR3 has 14 residues. Trimming took 1 base from V and 0 from J, leaving 8 bases between them. CDR3 sequence: CSVEGRVSTDTQYF. For the CDR3, the DNA is TGCAGCGTTGAAGGAAGGGTCAGCACAGATACGCAGTATTTT.

This rearrangement joins TRBV12-3 or TRBV12-4 to TRBJ1-1, with D possibly being TRBD1 (5 bases). This CDR3 is 14 amino acids long. V lost 3 bases, J lost 6 bases, and 14 bases lay in between. The CDR3 loop reads CASSLVAGLSEAFF. DNA of the CDR3: TGTGCCAGCAGTTTGGTGGCAGGGCTATCTGAAGCTTTCTTT.

This clonotype showed up many times. The J gene is TRBJ2-1, the V gene TRBV5-1, with 8 bases lining up with TRBD1. Germline V gene sequence: CDR1 SGHRS, CDR2 YFSETQ. CDR3 length: 15 amino acids. Trimming cost V 4 bases and J 6 bases; bases outside gene matches: 9. CDR3 coding DNA: TGCGCCAGCAGCAGGGGGACAGGTCCCCCCAATGAGCAGTTCTTC. Translation gives CASSRGTGPPNEQFF.

Only a few counts were recorded for this clonotype. The chain couples TRBV19 to TRBJ1-1, with D possibly being TRBD1 (5 bases). The V gene's germline CDR1 is LNHDA and CDR2 SQIVND (reference sequence). The CDR3 length is 14 residues. V was clipped by 3 bases and J by 0 bases, with 8 bases between them. The CDR3 region is CASSMGVVNTEAFF. CDR3 in DNA: TGTGCCAGTAGTATGGGGGTGGTGAACACTGAAGCTTTCTTT.

This clonotype has just a few counts. CDR3 in amino acids: CASSFRDRASYEQYF. Written as DNA, the CDR3 is TGTGCCAGCAGCTTCCGGGACAGGGCCTCCTACGAGCAGTACTTC. V usage is TRBV7-2 and J usage is TRBJ2-7; TRBD1 matches 9 bases. Germline-derived CDR1 and CDR2 are SGHTA and FQGNSA. The V gene end was trimmed by 3 bases and the J gene end by 0 bases; junction bases not matched to a gene: 3. The CDR3 is 15 residues long.

The chain links TRBV7-6 to TRBJ2-7; 11 bases fit TRBD2. This CDR3 comprises 19 residues. Trimming at V came to 4 bases and at J to 2 bases, leaving 16 bases not matched to a gene. Germline assignment: CDR1 SGHVS and CDR2 FNYEAQ. The CDR3 loop reads CASSSIETVAGGPTYEQYF. As DNA, the CDR3 is TGTGCCAGCAGCTCCATCGAGACTGTAGCGGGGGGGCCCACCTACGAGCAGTACTTC. Full variable domain (remainder filled in from reference TRBV7-6 and TRBJ2-7): GAGVSQSPRYKVTKRGQDVALRCDPISGHVSLYWYRQALGQGPEFLTYFNYEAQQDKSGLPNDRFSAERPEGSISTLTIQRTEQRDSAMYRCASSSIETVAGGPTYEQYFGPGTRLTVT.

The chain carries TRBV27 and TRBJ2-3, with 14 bases matching TRBD2. Trimming cost V 6 bases and J 13 bases; bases outside gene matches: 6. CDR1 MNHEY and CDR2 SMNVEV come from the germline V gene (reference sequence). This CDR3 spans 13 amino acids. In DNA form, the CDR3 reads TGTGCCAGCAGGCGACTAGCGGGGGGGTCGAAGTATTTT. Encoded protein: CASRRLAGGSKYF.

This chain connects TRBV19 to TRBJ2-3; no reliable D call. V shed 7 bases and J shed 4 bases, with 12 bases lying between them. The CDR3 is 13 residues long. Germline CDR1 is LNHDA and CDR2 is SQIVND (reference sequence). CDR3 residues: CASIPGSADTQYF. In DNA form, the CDR3 reads TGTGCCAGTATCCCGGGCTCGGCAGATACGCAGTATTTT. Supplemented by reference TRBV19 and TRBJ2-3, the full variable domain reads DGGITQSPKYLFRKEGQNVTLSCEQNLNHDAMYWYRQDPGQGLRLIYYSQIVNDFQKGDIAEGYSVSREKKESFPLTVTSAQKNPTAFYLCASIPGSADTQYFGPGTRLTVL.

V usage is TRBV28 and J usage is TRBJ2-1; possibly TRBD1 for D (6 bases). This CDR3 region has 12 residues. The germline CDR1 and CDR2 sequences are MDHEN and SYDVKM. V gave up 6 bases and J gave up 9 bases, with 12 bases separating them. The CDR3 is CASRQGWGEQFF. The CDR3 nucleotides read TGTGCCAGCAGACAGGGTTGGGGTGAGCAGTTCTTC.

V and J are TRBV7-9 and TRBJ1-4; TRBD1 matches at 7 bases. Unmatched junction bases numbered 4, after V lost 2 bases and J lost 7 bases. The CDR3 consists of 14 residues. Germline assignment: CDR1 SEHNR and CDR2 FQNEAQ (reference sequence). CDR3 DNA sequence: TGTGCCAGCAGCTTACAGCCAGGGGGTGAAAAACTGTTTTTT. Amino acid sequence: CASSLQPGGEKLFF.

With regard to this clonotype: Mismatch with germline at one junction end may stem from a read error. V gene TRBV7-7 combines with J gene TRBJ1-5; no clear D. CDR1 is SSHAT and CDR2 is FNYEAQ in the germline V gene (reference sequence). The CDR3 contains 15 residues. This CDR3 is CASSPRPAGSGPQHF. The CDR3 DNA is TGTGCTAGCAGCCCGAGGCCGGCCGGGTCGGGGCCCCAGCATTTT.

This clonotype was observed a few times. The V call is TRBV4-2, the J call TRBJ2-5; 7 bases fit TRBD2. V trimming: 3 bases; J trimming: 2 bases; junction bases outside the gene matches: 3. The CDR3 totals 14 residues. Germline values: CDR1 LGHNA, CDR2 YNFKEQ. The CDR3 protein is CASSQGGGQETQYF. CDR3 coding DNA: TGTGCCAGCAGCCAGGGGGGGGGTCAAGAGACCCAGTACTTC.

There are a few counts of this clonotype. The chain joins TRBV5-1 to TRBJ1-2, with D unclear. This CDR3 spans 16 amino acids. Germline V lookup: CDR1 SGHRS, CDR2 YFSETQ. Trimming pared 2 bases from V and 1 base from J, leaving 15 bases between. The CDR3 loop reads CASSLGRAGDNYGYTF. In nucleotides, the CDR3 is TGCGCCAGCAGCTTAGGGAGGGCCGGAGATAACTATGGCTACACCTTC.

The rearrangement links TRBV7-2 to TRBJ1-6, with a possible D match to TRBD1 (5 bases). CDR1 is SGHTA and CDR2 is FQGNSA in the germline V gene. V lost 1 base to trimming and J lost 7 bases, with 14 bases between them. The CDR3 is 16 amino acids. The CDR3 bases are TGTGCCAGCAGCTTAGTATCCGGGCAGGGCAATTCACCCCTCCACTTT. It encodes CASSLVSGQGNSPLHF.